Below, 22 T cell receptor beta chains from the same sample are listed, as sequenced in a study of T cell responses to AZD1222 COVID-19 vaccine. The assay was immunoSEQ multiplex PCR, and TCRdb's table has in-frame clones only and misses some. The data show over 140,000 clones, nearly 95% seen once. The material sequenced was peripheral blood, taken 28 days after the second AZD1222 dose. Source of these receptors: an adult who received the AZD1222 COVID-19 vaccine.

This sequence joins TRBV6-5 and TRBJ1-2; D remains unclear. The CDR3 extends over 10 amino acids. Germline values: CDR1 MNHEY, CDR2 SVGAGI. V was cut by 6 bases and J by 6 bases, with 5 bases left in between. The CDR3: CASRMNGYTF. Written as DNA, the CDR3 is TGTGCCAGCAGGATGAATGGCTACACCTTC.

The chain employs TRBV4-2 and TRBJ2-3; D is tentatively TRBD1 or TRBD2 (5 bases each). CDR1 and CDR2 (germline): LGHNA, YNFKEQ. The CDR3 contains 13 residues. V shed 1 base and J shed 6 bases, with 8 bases lying between them. The CDR3 is CASSQGRDDTQYF. The CDR3 DNA follows: TGTGCCAGCAGCCAAGGCAGGGACGATACGCAGTATTTT.

This sequence joins TRBV9 and TRBJ1-4; a weak D match, TRBD1 (5 bases). V was pared by 4 bases and J by 3 bases, with 22 bases between. Germline CDR1 SGDLS, CDR2 YYNGEE. This CDR3 region has 18 residues. The DNA for the CDR3 is TGTGCCAGCAGCCCCAGCCGGGGCACTCAGGCGGCTAATGAAAAACTGTTTTTT. Protein sequence: CASSPSRGTQAANEKLFF.

The chain has TRBV2 and TRBJ2-2; D tentatively reads TRBD1 or TRBD2 (5 bases each). Germline CDR1 is SNHLY and CDR2 is FYNNEI. V shed 7 bases and J shed 2 bases, with 11 bases lying between them. CDR3 size: 14 residues. The CDR3 DNA follows: TGTGCCAGCATTCGGGACGCCAACACCGGGGAGCTGTTTTTT. Translated: CASIRDANTGELFF.

This chain links TRBV9 with TRBJ1-5; D is ambiguous. Germline V gene sequence: CDR1 SGDLS, CDR2 YYNGEE. V was pared by 0 bases and J by 4 bases, with 11 bases between. This CDR3 spans 15 amino acids. The CDR3 spells CASSVGFSTNQPQHF. The CDR3, as DNA: TGTGCCAGCAGCGTAGGGTTCAGCACTAATCAGCCCCAGCATTTT.

The CDR3 DNA is TGTGCCAGCAGCTTAGCCACGGGGGGTCATCAGCCCCAGCATTTT. It is translated as CASSLATGGHQPQHF. The chain employs TRBV7-6 and TRBJ1-5; a possible D gene is TRBD1 (5 bases). Germline V gene data show CDR1 as SGHVS and CDR2 as FNYEAQ. The CDR3 loop spans 15 amino acids. The V gene lost 0 bases and the J gene lost 5 bases, with 11 bases spanning the gap.

CDR3: CASSLRQNTEAFF. As DNA, the CDR3 is TGTGCCAGCAGCTTACGACAGAACACTGAAGCTTTCTTT. The gene calls are TRBV7-9 and TRBJ1-1; no clear D gene. The CDR3 extends over 13 amino acids. Germline values: CDR1 SEHNR, CDR2 FQNEAQ (reference sequence). Trimming removed 2 bases from V and 1 base from J, with 5 bases in between. The full variable domain, with the rest looked up from reference TRBV7-9 and TRBJ1-1, is DTGVSQNPRHKITKRGQNVTFRCDPISEHNRLYWYRQTLGQGPEFLTYFQNEAQLEKSRLLSDRFSAERPKGSFSTLEIQRTEQGDSAMYLCASSLRQNTEAFFGQGTRLTVV.

The chain is built from TRBV30 and TRBJ1-2; D unresolved. V was clipped by 4 bases and J by 9 bases, with 18 bases between them. This CDR3 spans 13 amino acids. The germline gives CDR1 GTSNPN, CDR2 SVGIG (reference sequence). CDR3 bases: TGTGCCTGGAATTATGTGACGGGCCAAAGCTACACCTTC. Its protein is CAWNYVTGQSYTF.

The chain recombines TRBV2 with TRBJ2-7, with 8 bases fitting TRBD1. The CDR3 has 17 residues. Germline V gene sequence: CDR1 SNHLY, CDR2 FYNNEI. J was trimmed by 9 bases and V by 6 bases; bases with no gene match: 22. CDR3 amino acids: CASSDTTTGDGPGWQYF. For the CDR3, the DNA is TGTGCCAGCAGCGACACGACGACAGGGGACGGGCCCGGGTGGCAGTACTTC.

The J gene is TRBJ1-2, the V gene TRBV21-1. TRBV21-1 has pseudogene status. This CDR3 is built from 12 residues. Here the CDR3 DNA reads TGTGCCAGCAGCGGTGAAGCATATGGCTACACCTTC. Protein product: CASSGEAYGYTF.

The J gene is TRBJ2-7, the V gene TRBV29-1, with D possibly called TRBD1 or TRBD2 (5 bases each). V lost 3 bases and J lost 1, with 13 bases in between. Germline CDR1 reads SQVTM; CDR2 reads ANQGSEA. The length of the CDR3 is 14 residues. DNA of the CDR3: TGCAGCGTTGAGGTGGGACCCGTTTCCTACGAGCAGTACTTC. Its protein is CSVEVGPVSYEQYF.

This clone was detected only a few times. The chain joins TRBV9 to TRBJ1-2; a possible D gene is TRBD1 (6 bases). The CDR3 sequence is 13 residues long. The ends were cut back, 3 bases at V and 5 bases at J, with 11 bases in the middle. CDR1 and CDR2 from the germline V gene are SGDLS and YYNGEE. CDR3 residues: CASSGLQGYGYTF. Here the CDR3 DNA reads TGTGCCAGCAGCGGATTACAGGGTTATGGCTACACCTTC.

There are a few counts of this clone. The chain recombines TRBV30 with TRBJ1-3; D is uncertain. CDR1 and CDR2 from the germline V gene are GTSNPN and SVGIG (reference sequence). Trimming cost V 4 bases and J 2 bases, with 9 bases left between them. The CDR3 spans 13 residues. The CDR3 is CAWTASPGNTIYF. CDR3 nucleotide sequence: TGTGCCTGGACGGCTTCACCTGGAAACACCATATATTTT.

In DNA, the CDR3 is TGTGCCAGCTCACCCGGATCCGCGCCCTATGGCTACACCTTC. Its translation: CASSPGSAPYGYTF. The rearrangement uses TRBV18 and TRBJ1-2; no firm D call. The CDR3 has 14 residues. V lost 3 bases to trimming and J lost 4 bases, with 12 bases between them. Germline V gene data show CDR1 as KGHSH and CDR2 as LQKENI.

This clone was counted only a few times. The chain links TRBV28 to TRBJ2-7; 9 bases map to TRBD1. V was clipped by 7 bases and J by 1 base; unmatched bases: 5. Germline loops: CDR1 MDHEN, CDR2 SYDVKM. The CDR3 consists of 14 residues. The CDR3 spells CASKGTGKSYEQYF. The CDR3 nucleotides read TGTGCCAGCAAGGGGACAGGGAAATCCTACGAGCAGTACTTC.

J is TRBJ1-4 and V is TRBV19; 7 bases line up with TRBD1. CDR3 length: 16 amino acids. V was pared by 6 bases and J by 1 base, with 8 bases of the junction left unmatched. CDR1 and CDR2 from the germline V gene are LNHDA and SQIVND (reference sequence). CDR3: CASSPRQGVTNEKLFF. The CDR3 DNA reads TGTGCCAGTAGCCCCCGGCAGGGGGTAACTAATGAAAAACTGTTTTTT.

The chain recombines TRBV28 with TRBJ1-4; 9 nucleotides align to TRBD1. Germline V gene sequence: CDR1 MDHEN, CDR2 SYDVKM. V trimming: 2 bases; J trimming: 7 bases; junction bases outside the gene matches: 5. CDR3 length equals 15 residues. Here the CDR3 DNA reads TGTGCCAGCAGTTTACTACAGGGGGCGTTTGAAAAACTGTTTTTT. Translating gives CASSLLQGAFEKLFF.

V gene TRBV4-3 combines with J gene TRBJ1-3; D is undetermined. The V end was cut by 0 bases, the J end by 3 bases, with 9 bases between. CDR3 length: 15 residues. Per germline, CDR1 LGHNA and CDR2 YSLEER. The CDR3, as DNA: TGCGCCAGCAGCCAAGAGTCTGCGGTTGGAAACACCATATATTTT. Translation: CASSQESAVGNTIYF.

The genes are TRBV5-4 and TRBJ1-1, with D maybe TRBD1 (6 bases). The CDR3 loop spans 14 amino acids. V lost 4 bases to trimming and J lost 3 bases, with 13 bases between them. The germline V gene has CDR1 SGHNT and CDR2 YYREEE (reference sequence). The CDR3 DNA reads as TGTGCCAGCAGCGGAACAGGGCAGGACACTGAAGCTTTCTTT. Protein sequence: CASSGTGQDTEAFF.

This chain joins TRBV4-2 and TRBJ1-4; tentative D call: TRBD1 (6 bases). Trimming stripped 1 base from V and 14 bases from J, with 17 bases between. This CDR3 spans 14 amino acids. Germline values: CDR1 LGHNA, CDR2 YNFKEQ. Here the CDR3 reads CASSQGVRGASLFF. CDR3 in DNA: TGTGCCAGCAGCCAAGGGGTCCGGGGGGCTAGCCTGTTTTTT.

The chain is built from TRBV9 and TRBJ2-4, with 9 bases that match TRBD1. V lost 0 bases, J lost 6 bases, and 4 bases stayed unmatched. The CDR3 extends over 15 amino acids. CDR1 and CDR2 (germline): SGDLS, YYNGEE. In DNA, the CDR3 is TGTGCCAGCAGCGTAGACGGGGACAGGGCAAACATTCAGTACTTC. Its translation is CASSVDGDRANIQYF.

The count of this clone is one. V gene TRBV9 combines with J gene TRBJ2-7; 7 bases line up with TRBD2. The CDR3 runs 15 residues. Germline trimming cut 0 bases from V and 4 bases from J; bases unmatched to any gene: 7. Per the germline V gene, CDR1 is SGDLS and CDR2 is YYNGEE. CDR3 coding DNA: TGTGCCAGCAGCGTAGGGGGCGGGAGCAAGTACGAGCAGTACTTC. Translation: CASSVGGGSKYEQYF. Combining the CDR3 with reference TRBV9 and TRBJ2-7 gives the whole variable domain DSGVTQTPKHLITATGQRVTLRCSPRSGDLSVYWYQQSLDQGLQFLIQYYNGEERAKGNILERFSAQQFPDLHSELNLSSLELGDSALYFCASSVGGGSKYEQYFGPGTRLTVT.